This TCR beta chain was sequenced in a study of vaccination and CD4 T cells after COVID-19 (dated 2022 in TCRdb). Regarding the study in general: In the convalescent cohort there were six males and four females, among whom were two Hispanic individuals, seven Caucasians, two Asians and one multiracial person. Memory CD4+ T cell crossreactivity between SARS-CoV-2 and common cold coronavirus spike proteins was assessed at the TCR clonotype level in an earlier paper using these donors. Post-COVID blood samples were collected from convalescent patients a median of approximately 100 days after diagnosis, with a range of about 30 to 161 days. As controls, cultures received a CEFX viral epitope pool (the positive control), an HIV-1 Nef peptide pool (the negative control), or no peptide at all. Each participant got two doses of either the Pfizer-BioNTech BNT162b2 vaccine (n=8) or the Moderna mRNA-1273 vaccine (n=2). Post-vaccine blood samples were obtained a median of roughly 75 days after the second vaccine dose, with a range of about 12 to 241 days. Culture stimuli were overlapping spike peptide pools from SARS-CoV-2 and from the common cold coronaviruses HCoV-NL63, HCoV-OC43 and HCoV-229E. In over 8 COVID-19 convalescent patients and a handful of infection-naive healthy vaccine recipients, researchers compared the spike-specific CD4+ TCR repertoire from before mRNA vaccination with the repertoire from after. The paper as a whole reports these results and caveats: An increase in the median number of SARS-CoV-2-reactive clonotypes from roughly 20 after infection to 38 after vaccination was observed, but the change was not found to be significant. The study included relatively few convalescent patients and did not analyze early timepoints after natural infection. Of the vaccine-specific clones found in convalescent patients, nearly all (304 of 307) were mono-reactive for SARS-CoV-2 spike instead of being cross-reactive with common cold coronaviruses. Among convalescent patients, a median about 87% of the SARS-CoV-2-reactive clones seen after vaccination appeared only after vaccination, which suggests priming specific to the vaccine.

From cysteine to phenylalanine, the CDR3 is 14 amino acids long. Only the CDR3 DNA is retained, 42 bases long and in frame from the first base. Looking up the germline V gene yields CDR1 MNHNS and CDR2 SASEGT. Germline trimming: 5 bases from V, 1 base from J; junction bases outside gene matches: 2. The meaning of the sample's treatment or condition label: approximately 10-day PBMC culture with coronavirus spike peptide pools or control peptides (ViraFEST assay). CD4+ T cells from unexposed donors were collected before the COVID-19 pandemic (2011-2018). The ViraFEST assay, used in the study, expanded antigen-specific T cells with peptide pools and then identified the expanded clonotypes through TCR sequencing. About 1.8 million PBMCs per well were cultured in IMDM with approximately 4.9% human AB serum and approximately 10 IU/ml IL-2, plus 10 ug/ml peptide pools. On days 3 and 7, half of the culture medium was replaced with fresh IL-2-containing medium. After approximately 11 days of culture, CD4+ T cells were isolated by negative selection with the EasySep CD4+ T cell isolation kit. As cell number allowed, CD4+ T cells from unexposed donors were tested for reactivity to SARS-CoV-2 S and N and to four common cold coronavirus spike pools. Ficoll-Paque Plus gradient centrifugation was used to isolate PBMCs from whole blood, and the isolated PBMCs were then either used fresh or cryopreserved at -140C. In general, triplicate wells were set up for every culture condition. The leukapheresis product used for the unexposed donors was purchased from a commercial source.

The library was built by means of PCR. TCR sequencing of DNA from cultured CD4+ T cells used the Oncomine TCR Beta short-read assay at the Johns Hopkins FTIC core. Genomic DNA was extracted from the cultured CD4+ T cells with the QIAamp micro DNA kit. Oncomine TCR Beta libraries from cultured CD4+ T cells were pooled with unique dual indexes and sequenced on an Illumina iSeq 100. The paper's data handling went like this. Non-productive sequences were removed, and CDR3s that did not start with C, did not end with F or W, or were shorter than 7 amino acids were discarded. Antigen-specific clonotypes were identified using the MANAFEST web application through comparison of peptide-stimulated wells with reference and other culture wells. For a clone to be called positive, the clone needed an FDR below 0.05, an odds ratio above 5, and a productive frequency above 0.1% in at least two of three replicate wells. A clonotype was classed as cross-reactive if the clonotype showed significant expansion both in SARS-CoV-2 spike wells and in at least one common cold coronavirus spike condition. Similarity between CDR3 sequences was evaluated in R version 3.6.1 using Levenshtein distances (stringdist) and unrooted phylogenetic trees (ape). Clones were called with MiXCR by TCRdb after fastp trimmed the public reads at Q25, and only in-frame beta chains were retained. Merged by CDR3 protein, the rows form single entries marked with the most common genes and DNA. It is TCRdb's table, rather than the study itself, that gives the V and J calls and clone size. The sample contains around 9,400 distinct CDR3 sequences, under 40% of them found a single time. The ten largest clones take up 20% to 25% of the sample.

In its sample, this clonotype was seen a few times. What antigen it recognizes has not been identified. Base qualities are not provided; no much larger clone lies one nucleotide away. Recombination joined TRBV6-1 with TRBJ1-1, with 9 bases in between that match TRBD1. This receptor was identified in a human donor in good health. Sequencing was done on a sample of CD4+ T cells from blood, cultured in vitro. The CDR3: CASSQGQGNTEAFF. The base sequence is TGTGCCAGCAGTCAGGGACAGGGGAACACTGAAGCTTTCTTT.